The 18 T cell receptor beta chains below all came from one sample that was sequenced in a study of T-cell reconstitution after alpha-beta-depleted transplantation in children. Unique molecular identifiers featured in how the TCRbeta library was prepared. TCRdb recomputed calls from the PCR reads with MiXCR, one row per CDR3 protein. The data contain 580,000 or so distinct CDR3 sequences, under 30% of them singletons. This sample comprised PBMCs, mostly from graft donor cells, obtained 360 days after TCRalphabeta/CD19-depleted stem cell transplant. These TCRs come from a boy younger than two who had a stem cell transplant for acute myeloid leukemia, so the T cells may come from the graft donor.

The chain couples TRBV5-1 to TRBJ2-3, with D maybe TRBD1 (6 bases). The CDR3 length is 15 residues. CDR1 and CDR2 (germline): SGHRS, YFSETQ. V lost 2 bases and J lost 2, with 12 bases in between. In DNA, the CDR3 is TGCGCCAGCAGCTTAAACAGGGTCCTCACAGATACGCAGTATTTT. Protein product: CASSLNRVLTDTQYF.

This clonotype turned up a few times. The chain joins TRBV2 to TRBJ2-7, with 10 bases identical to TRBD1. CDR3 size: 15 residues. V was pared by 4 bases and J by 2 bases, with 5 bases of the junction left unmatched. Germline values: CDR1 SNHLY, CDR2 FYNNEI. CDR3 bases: TGTGCCAGCAGTGGACAGGGGGCTCGGGCCTACGAGCAGTACTTC. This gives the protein CASSGQGARAYEQYF.

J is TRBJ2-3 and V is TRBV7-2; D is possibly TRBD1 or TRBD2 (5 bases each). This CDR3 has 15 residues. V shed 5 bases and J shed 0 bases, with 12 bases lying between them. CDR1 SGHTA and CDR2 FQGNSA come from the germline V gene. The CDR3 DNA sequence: TGTGCCAGCAGCCCCTATGGGGACAGCACAGATACGCAGTATTTT. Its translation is CASSPYGDSTDTQYF.

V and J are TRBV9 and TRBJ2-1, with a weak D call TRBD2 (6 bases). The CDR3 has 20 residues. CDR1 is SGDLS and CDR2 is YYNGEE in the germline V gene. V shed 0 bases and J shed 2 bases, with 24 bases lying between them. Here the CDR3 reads CASSVEGGVVAGIPYNEQFF. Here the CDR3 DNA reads TGTGCCAGCAGCGTAGAGGGTGGGGTCGTGGCGGGGATACCCTACAATGAGCAGTTCTTC.

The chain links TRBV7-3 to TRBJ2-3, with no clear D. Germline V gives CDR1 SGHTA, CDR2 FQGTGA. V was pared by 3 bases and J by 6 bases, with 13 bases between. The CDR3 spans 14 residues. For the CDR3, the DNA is TGTGCCAGCAGCTTGGTAAGGACGGCGGATACGCAGTATTTT. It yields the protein CASSLVRTADTQYF.

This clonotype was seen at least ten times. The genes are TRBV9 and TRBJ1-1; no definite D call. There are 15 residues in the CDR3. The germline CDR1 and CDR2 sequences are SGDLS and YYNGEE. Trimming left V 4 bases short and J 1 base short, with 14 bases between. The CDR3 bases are TGTGCCAGCAGCCCAAAGGCGGGAGCGAACACTGAAGCTTTCTTT. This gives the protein CASSPKAGANTEAFF.

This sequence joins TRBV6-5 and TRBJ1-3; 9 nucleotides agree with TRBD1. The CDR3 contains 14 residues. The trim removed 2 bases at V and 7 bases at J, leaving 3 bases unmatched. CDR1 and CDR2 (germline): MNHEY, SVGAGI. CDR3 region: CASSYGTGRNTIYF. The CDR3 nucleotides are TGTGCCAGCAGTTACGGGACAGGGCGGAACACCATATATTTT.

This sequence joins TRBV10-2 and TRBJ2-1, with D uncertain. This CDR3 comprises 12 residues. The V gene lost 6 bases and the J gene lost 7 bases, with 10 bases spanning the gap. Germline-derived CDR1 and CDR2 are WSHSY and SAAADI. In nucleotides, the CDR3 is TGCGCCAGCAGAGTGGTGGGAAATGAGCAGTTCTTC. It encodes CASRVVGNEQFF.

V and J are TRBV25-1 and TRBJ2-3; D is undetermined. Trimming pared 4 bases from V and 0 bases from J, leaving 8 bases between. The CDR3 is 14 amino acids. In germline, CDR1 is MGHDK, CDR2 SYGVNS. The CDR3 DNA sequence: TGTGCCAGCAGTGCGAGGATTAGCACAGATACGCAGTATTTT. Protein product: CASSARISTDTQYF.

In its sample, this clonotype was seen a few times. As DNA, the CDR3 is TGTGCCAGCAGTCCTAGACCTGTCGGGACAGGGGGATCATACGAGCAGTACGTC. Residues: CASSPRPVGTGGSYEQYV. The V and J genes are TRBV12-3 or TRBV12-4 and TRBJ2-7, with 11 bases that match TRBD1. This CDR3 has 18 amino acids. J was trimmed by 4 bases and V by 5 bases; bases with no gene match: 16.

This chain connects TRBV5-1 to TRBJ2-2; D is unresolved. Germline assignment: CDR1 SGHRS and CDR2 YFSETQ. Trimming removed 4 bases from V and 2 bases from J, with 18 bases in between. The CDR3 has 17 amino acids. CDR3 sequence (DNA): TGCGCCAGCAGCCTGCTTCCGACGGATTTCAACACCGGGGAGCTGTTTTTT. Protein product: CASSLLPTDFNTGELFF.

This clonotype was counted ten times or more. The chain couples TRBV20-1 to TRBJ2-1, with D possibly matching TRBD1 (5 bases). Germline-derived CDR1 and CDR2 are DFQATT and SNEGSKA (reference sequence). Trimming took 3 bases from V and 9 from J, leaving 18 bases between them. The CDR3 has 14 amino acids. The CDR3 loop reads CSASKRGSVGEQFF. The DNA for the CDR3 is TGCAGTGCTAGTAAAAGGGGCTCAGTGGGTGAGCAGTTCTTC.

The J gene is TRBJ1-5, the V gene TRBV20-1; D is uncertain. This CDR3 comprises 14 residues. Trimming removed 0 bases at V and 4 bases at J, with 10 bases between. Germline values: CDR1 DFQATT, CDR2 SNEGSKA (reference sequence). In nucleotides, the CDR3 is TGCAGTGCTAGAGAAATTGGACCTAATCAGCCCCAGCATTTT. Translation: CSAREIGPNQPQHF.

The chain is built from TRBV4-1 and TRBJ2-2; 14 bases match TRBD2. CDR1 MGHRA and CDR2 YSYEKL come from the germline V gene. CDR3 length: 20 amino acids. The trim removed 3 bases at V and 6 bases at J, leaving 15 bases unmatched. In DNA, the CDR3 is TGCGCCAGCAGCCACGCCACGGGACTAGCGGGGGCTCGTAACGCCGGGGAGCTGTTTTTT. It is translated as CASSHATGLAGARNAGELFF.

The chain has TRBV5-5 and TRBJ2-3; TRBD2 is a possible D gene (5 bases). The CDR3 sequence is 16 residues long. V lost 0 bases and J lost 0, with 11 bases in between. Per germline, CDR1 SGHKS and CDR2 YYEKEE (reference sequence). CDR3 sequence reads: CASSLDGITSTDTQYF. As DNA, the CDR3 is TGTGCCAGCAGCTTGGACGGGATCACTAGCACAGATACGCAGTATTTT. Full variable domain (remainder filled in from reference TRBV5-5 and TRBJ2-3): DAGVTQSPTHLIKTRGQQVTLRCSPISGHKSVSWYQQVLGQGPQFIFQYYEKEERGRGNFPDRFSARQFPNYSSELNVNALLLGDSALYLCASSLDGITSTDTQYFGPGTRLTVL.

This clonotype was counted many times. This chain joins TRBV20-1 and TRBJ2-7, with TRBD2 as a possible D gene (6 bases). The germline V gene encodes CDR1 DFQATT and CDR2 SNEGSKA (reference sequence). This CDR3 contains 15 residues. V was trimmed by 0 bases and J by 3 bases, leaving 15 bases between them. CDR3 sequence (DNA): TGCAGTGCTAGAGATTGGGGAGGTGGGGACTACGAGCAGTACTTC. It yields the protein CSARDWGGGDYEQYF.

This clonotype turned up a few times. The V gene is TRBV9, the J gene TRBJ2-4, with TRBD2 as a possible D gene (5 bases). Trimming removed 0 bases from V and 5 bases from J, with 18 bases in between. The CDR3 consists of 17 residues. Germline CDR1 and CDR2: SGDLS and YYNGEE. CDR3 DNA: TGTGCCAGCAGCGTAGGTGGTGCGGGCCTGAGGGAAAACATTCAGTACTTC. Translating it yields CASSVGGAGLRENIQYF.

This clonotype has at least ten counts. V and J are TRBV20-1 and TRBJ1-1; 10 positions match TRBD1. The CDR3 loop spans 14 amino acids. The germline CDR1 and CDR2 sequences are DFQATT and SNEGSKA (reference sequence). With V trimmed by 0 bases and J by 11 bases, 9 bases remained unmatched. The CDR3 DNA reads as TGCAGTGCTAGAGACGGGACAGGGGATCATGGGGCTTTCTTT. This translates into CSARDGTGDHGAFF.